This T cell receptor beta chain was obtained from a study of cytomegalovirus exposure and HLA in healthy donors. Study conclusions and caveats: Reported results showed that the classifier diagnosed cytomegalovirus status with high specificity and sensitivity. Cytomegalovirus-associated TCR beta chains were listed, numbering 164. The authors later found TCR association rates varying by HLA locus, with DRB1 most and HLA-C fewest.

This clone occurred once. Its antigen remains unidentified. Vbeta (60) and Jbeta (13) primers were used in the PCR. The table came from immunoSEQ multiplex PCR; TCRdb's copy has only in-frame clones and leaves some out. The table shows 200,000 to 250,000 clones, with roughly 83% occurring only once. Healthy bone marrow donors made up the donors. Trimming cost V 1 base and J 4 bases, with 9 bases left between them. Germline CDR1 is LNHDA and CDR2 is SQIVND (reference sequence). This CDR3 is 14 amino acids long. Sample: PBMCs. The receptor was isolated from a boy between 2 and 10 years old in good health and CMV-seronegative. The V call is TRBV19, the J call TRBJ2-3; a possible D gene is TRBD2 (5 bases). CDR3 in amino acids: CASSIVREPDTQYF. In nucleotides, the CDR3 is TGTGCCAGTAGTATAGTGAGGGAGCCAGATACGCAGTATTTT.